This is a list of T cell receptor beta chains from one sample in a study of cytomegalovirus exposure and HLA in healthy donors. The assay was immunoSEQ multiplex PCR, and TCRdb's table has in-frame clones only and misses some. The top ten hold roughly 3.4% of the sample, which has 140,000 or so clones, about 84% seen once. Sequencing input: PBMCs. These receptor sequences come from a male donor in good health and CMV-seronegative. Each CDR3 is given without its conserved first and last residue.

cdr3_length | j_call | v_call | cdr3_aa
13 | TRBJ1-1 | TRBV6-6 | ASSSRDRGLLEAF
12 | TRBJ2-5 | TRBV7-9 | ASSLTTGQETQY
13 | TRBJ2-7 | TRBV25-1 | ASSETGQATYEQY
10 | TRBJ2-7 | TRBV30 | AWSTMGGEQY
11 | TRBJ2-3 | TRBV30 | AWSVFNTDTQY
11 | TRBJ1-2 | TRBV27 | ASSFTGNYGYT
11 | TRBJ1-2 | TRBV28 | ASSRTGFYGYT
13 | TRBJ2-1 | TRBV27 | ASSLSPESYNEQF
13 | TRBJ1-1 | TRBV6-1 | ASSEGRTGNTEAF
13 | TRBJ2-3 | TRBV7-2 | ASSQGLAGVDTQY
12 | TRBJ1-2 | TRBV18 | ASSPPSGNYGYT
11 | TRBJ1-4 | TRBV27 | ASSSDLGEKLF
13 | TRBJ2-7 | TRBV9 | ASSPGLALTYEQY
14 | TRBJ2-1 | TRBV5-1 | ASSLSGTGLYNEQF
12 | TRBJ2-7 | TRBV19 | ASSPTGHGYEQY
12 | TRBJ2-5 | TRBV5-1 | ASSTRTGQETQY
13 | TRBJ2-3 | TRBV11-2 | ASRQWGGSTDTQY
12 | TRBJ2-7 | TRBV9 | ASSVGESGWEQY
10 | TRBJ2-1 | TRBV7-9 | ASSPTGSEQF
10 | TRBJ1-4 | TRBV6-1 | ASSDHNEKLF
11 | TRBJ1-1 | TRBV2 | ASSRTGYTEAF
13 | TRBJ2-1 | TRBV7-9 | ASSLAGGLYNEQF
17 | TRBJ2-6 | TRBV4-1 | ASSRPLLAGVSGANVLT
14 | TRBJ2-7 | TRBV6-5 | ASSYGGAGGWGEQY
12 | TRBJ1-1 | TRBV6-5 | ASSAAGRSAEAF
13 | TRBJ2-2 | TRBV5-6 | ASSLRLLITGELF
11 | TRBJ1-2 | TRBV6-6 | ASRVGTNYGYT
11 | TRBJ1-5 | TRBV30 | AWSGTANQPQH
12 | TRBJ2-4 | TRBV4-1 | ASSRQLAGDIQY
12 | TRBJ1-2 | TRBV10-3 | AISETTRNYGYT
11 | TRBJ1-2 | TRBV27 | ASSLGPGNGYT
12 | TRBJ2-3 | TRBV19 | ATGTSGRTDTQY
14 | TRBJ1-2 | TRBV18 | ASSPVVSEGGYGYT
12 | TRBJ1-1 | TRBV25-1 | ASSPSAANTEAF
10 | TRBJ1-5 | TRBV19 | ASSIQLEPQH
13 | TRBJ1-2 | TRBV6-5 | ASRHRTVPHYGYT
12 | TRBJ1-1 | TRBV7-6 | ASSPGLQGTEAF
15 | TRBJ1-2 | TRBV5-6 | ASSPRDRGWGNYGYT
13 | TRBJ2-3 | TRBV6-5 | ASHGGGTGEDTQY
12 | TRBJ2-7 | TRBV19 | ASSIVRGHWEQY
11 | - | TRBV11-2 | ASSKLTGYEQY
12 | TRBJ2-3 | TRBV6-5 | ASSYIPSADTQY
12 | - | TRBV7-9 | ASSIPRQVYEQY